This TCR beta chain was observed in a study of Graves' ophthalmopathy and Graves' hyperthyroidism. As to this clonotype: Its antigen is still unknown.

General study findings and limits: Thyroid clonotypes that were expanded above 0.001 frequency mostly also appeared in blood. Using a 13-signature model, the authors split ophthalmopathy from stable hyperthyroidism, with roughly 91% sensitivity and approximately 80% specificity.

Investigators amplified TCR beta CDR3 regions from RNA transcripts. RT-PCR with HTBI primers came first, then second-round multiplex PCR. Each CDR3 protein gets one entry after TCRdb re-called the multiplex PCR reads with MiXCR. This table holds 650,000 to 900,000 distinct CDR3 sequences, roughly two fifths found once. The V gene lost 5 bases and the J gene lost 6 bases, with 19 bases spanning the gap. Germline V gene sequence: CDR1 SGHAT, CDR2 FQNNGV. The CDR3 totals 15 residues. This receptor was obtained from an adult man with Graves' ophthalmopathy. The sequenced sample consisted of peripheral blood. The V and J genes are TRBV11-2 and TRBJ1-2, with D hard to call. The chain's CDR3 is CASSPRTLPGDGYTF. In DNA form, the CDR3 reads TGTGCCAGCAGCCCCAGGACCCTCCCTGGGGATGGCTACACCTTC. Full variable domain (outside the CDR3, taken from reference TRBV11-2 and TRBJ1-2): EAGVAQSPRYKIIEKRQSVAFWCNPISGHATLYWYQQILGQGPKLLIQFQNNGVVDDSQLPKDRFSAERLKGVDSTLKIQPAKLEDSAVYLCASSPRTLPGDGYTFGSGTRLTVV.